The clone carrying this TCR beta chain was seen a single time. Its antigen remains unidentified. Since a much larger clone is just one base distant, this may be a read error. This record belongs to a study of blood T cells in healthy people across ages. Whole-study findings and limits: Aged donors had fewer naive CD4+ cells and lower diversity than long-lived donors.

It was with a sample-barcoded 5' primer and a J-beta primer mix that a second PCR of roughly 7 to 12 cycles was run. TCRdb recomputed calls from the 5' RACE reads with MiXCR, one row per CDR3 protein. The table has around 1,700,000 distinct CDR3 sequences, 28% seen once. This TCR was recovered from a young woman in good health. The sample was blood.

The CDR3 sequence is CSVVALRGQFF. CDR3 bases: TGCAGCGTTGTAGCCCTTCGAGGGCAGTTCTTC. The chain has TRBV29-1 and TRBJ2-1; no clear D gene. In germline, CDR1 is SQVTM, CDR2 ANQGSEA. The V end lost 4 bases, the J end lost 12 bases, and 13 bases lay between the germline ends. CDR3 length: 11 amino acids.